One sample yielded the 22 T cell receptor beta chains listed below, sequenced in a study of T cell responses to AZD1222 COVID-19 vaccine. The table came from immunoSEQ multiplex PCR; TCRdb's copy has only in-frame clones and leaves some out. The sample lists around 140,000 clones; 92% were seen once. Sequences were derived from peripheral blood, sampled 28 days after the second AZD1222 dose. The receptors originated from an adult who received the AZD1222 COVID-19 vaccine.

This clone was seen more than once but under ten times. V and J are TRBV7-9 and TRBJ2-1, with D uncertain. This CDR3 has 13 amino acids. Trimming cost V 2 bases and J 7 bases, with 9 bases left between them. Per the germline V gene, CDR1 is SEHNR and CDR2 is FQNEAQ (reference sequence). The CDR3 region has the DNA TGTGCCAGCAGCTTACTACGGCCTAATGAGCAGTTCTTC. This gives the protein CASSLLRPNEQFF.

The chain is built from TRBV27 and TRBJ1-1; tentatively, D is TRBD1 (6 bases). This CDR3 is 15 amino acids long. Trimming shortened V by 2 bases and J by 1 base, and 11 bases separated the two germline ends. Germline V gene data show CDR1 as MNHEY and CDR2 as SMNVEV (reference sequence). As DNA, the CDR3 is TGTGCCAGCAGTTTAAGCCAGGGGCGGAACACTGAAGCTTTCTTT. This translates into CASSLSQGRNTEAFF.

This clone was seen once. As DNA, the CDR3 is TGCGCCAGCAGCGAGCACGACACAGATACGCAGTATTTT. Encoded protein: CASSEHDTDTQYF. The rearrangement joins TRBV10-2 to TRBJ2-3; D call uncertain. Trimming stripped 6 bases from V and 2 bases from J, with 9 bases between. Germline CDR1 and CDR2: WSHSY and SAAADI. CDR3 length: 13 amino acids.

The chain carries TRBV10-3 and TRBJ2-6; D remains unclear. Germline V gene lookup returns CDR1 ENHRY and CDR2 SYGVKD. Trimming cost V 3 bases and J 7 bases, with 4 bases left between them. This CDR3 is 12 amino acids long. CDR3 sequence reads: CAISERANVLTF. The CDR3 nucleotides read TGTGCCATCAGTGAAAGAGCCAACGTCCTGACTTTC.

The chain couples TRBV19 to TRBJ1-3; 7 positions match TRBD1. Germline CDR1 and CDR2: LNHDA and SQIVND (reference sequence). After removal of 8 bases from V and 4 bases from J, the junction contained 5 bases not matched to a gene. The CDR3 totals 13 residues. The CDR3 region has the DNA TGTGCCAGTGTTGACAGGGACGGAAACACCATATATTTT. Encoded protein: CASVDRDGNTIYF.

CDR3 region: CASSVATRDGYTF. Written as DNA, the CDR3 is TGTGCCAGCAGCGTAGCTACAAGGGATGGCTACACCTTC. V and J are TRBV9 and TRBJ1-2, with D uncertain. CDR1 is SGDLS and CDR2 is YYNGEE in the germline V gene. This CDR3 region has 13 residues. V shed 0 bases and J shed 6 bases, with 9 bases lying between them. Combining the CDR3 with reference TRBV9 and TRBJ1-2 gives the whole variable domain DSGVTQTPKHLITATGQRVTLRCSPRSGDLSVYWYQQSLDQGLQFLIQYYNGEERAKGNILERFSAQQFPDLHSELNLSSLELGDSALYFCASSVATRDGYTFGSGTRLTVV.

The CDR3 bases are TGTGCCAGCAGCTTTCAGATTGACCCAAACTATGGCTACACCTTC. Translated, it gives CASSFQIDPNYGYTF. The genes are TRBV7-2 and TRBJ1-2, with no clear D. The germline V and J ends were trimmed by 3 bases and 2 bases, with 13 bases remaining between them. CDR1 is SGHTA, CDR2 FQGNSA, per germline. This CDR3 is 15 amino acids long.

Concerning this clone itself: A junction end diverges from the germline sequence, so it may reflect a read error. J is TRBJ1-1 and V is TRBV7-9; D unresolved. The length of the CDR3 is 11 residues. From germline, CDR1 is SEHNR and CDR2 FQNEAQ (reference sequence). CDR3 DNA sequence: TGTGCCAGCAGCATCGTCGGGCTTCTGGTCTTT. Protein product: CASSIVGLLVF.

V gene TRBV5-1 combines with J gene TRBJ2-3, with unresolved D. There are 12 residues in the CDR3. Trimming shortened V by 0 bases and J by 4 bases, and 3 bases separated the two germline ends. CDR1 and CDR2 from the germline V gene are SGHRS and YFSETQ. Here the CDR3 DNA reads TGCGCCAGCAGCTTGGTTGCAGATACGCAGTATTTT. Residues: CASSLVADTQYF.

This rearrangement joins TRBV2 to TRBJ2-3, with 9 bases aligning to TRBD2. This CDR3 region has 14 residues. With 4 bases clipped from V and 5 bases from J, the junction kept 4 bases outside the gene matches. The germline CDR1 and CDR2 sequences are SNHLY and FYNNEI. The CDR3 sequence: CASSVSGRGDTQYF. The CDR3 region has the DNA TGTGCCAGCAGTGTTAGCGGGAGAGGAGATACGCAGTATTTT.

The chain is built from TRBV5-4 and TRBJ2-1, with 8 nucleotides matching TRBD2. Germline values: CDR1 SGHNT, CDR2 YYREEE (reference sequence). CDR3 size: 17 residues. The ends lost 0 bases at V and 4 bases at J; junction bases unmatched: 9. The CDR3: CASSLVPSGSTYNEQFF. The CDR3, as DNA: TGTGCCAGCAGCTTGGTTCCGAGCGGGAGTACGTACAATGAGCAGTTCTTC.

This clone was counted once. The chain recombines TRBV5-1 with TRBJ1-1, with 7 bases fitting TRBD1. The CDR3 consists of 14 residues. Trimming took 3 bases from V and 6 from J; bases not matched to a gene: 8. CDR1 SGHRS and CDR2 YFSETQ come from the germline V gene. As DNA, the CDR3 is TGCGCCAGCAGCTCCAACAGGGGAGCCCCTGAAGCTTTCTTT. This encodes CASSSNRGAPEAFF. The full variable domain, its missing parts supplied by reference TRBV5-1 and TRBJ1-1, is KAGVTQTPRYLIKTRGQQVTLSCSPISGHRSVSWYQQTPGQGLQFLFEYFSETQRNKGNFPGRFSGRQFSNSRSEMNVSTLELGDSALYLCASSSNRGAPEAFFGQGTRLTVV.

This chain joins TRBV19 and TRBJ1-3; tentative D call: TRBD1 (5 bases). The germline V and J ends were trimmed by 7 bases and 0 bases, with 16 bases remaining between them. Germline V gives CDR1 LNHDA, CDR2 SQIVND (reference sequence). The CDR3 spans 16 residues. CDR3 in amino acids: CASTQLDSASGNTIYF. DNA of the CDR3: TGTGCCAGTACTCAATTAGACAGCGCCTCTGGAAACACCATATATTTT.

The rearrangement uses TRBV3-1 (or the pseudogene TRBV3-2) and TRBJ2-2; a weak D match, TRBD1 (5 bases). The germline V and J ends were trimmed by 4 bases and 1 base, with 7 bases remaining between them. The CDR3 has 14 amino acids. CDR1 and CDR2 (germline): LGHDT, YNNKEL (reference sequence). CDR3 in amino acids: CASSLQGNTGELFF. The CDR3 DNA reads TGTGCCAGCAGCCTTCAGGGGAACACCGGGGAGCTGTTTTTT.

The rearrangement joins TRBV19 to TRBJ2-1; a weak D match, TRBD1 (6 bases). This CDR3 has 16 residues. CDR1 is LNHDA, CDR2 SQIVND, per germline (reference sequence). V dropped 9 bases and J dropped 0 bases, with 18 bases sitting between them. CDR3 nucleotides: TGTGCCAGCACTATCAGGACAGCCCGCTCCTACAATGAGCAGTTCTTC. Its protein is CASTIRTARSYNEQFF. The full variable domain, its missing parts supplied by reference TRBV19 and TRBJ2-1, is DGGITQSPKYLFRKEGQNVTLSCEQNLNHDAMYWYRQDPGQGLRLIYYSQIVNDFQKGDIAEGYSVSREKKESFPLTVTSAQKNPTAFYLCASTIRTARSYNEQFFGPGTRLTVL.

The V gene is TRBV18, the J gene TRBJ1-5; D gene unclear. The CDR3 consists of 15 residues. Trimming shortened V by 2 bases and J by 2 bases, and 10 bases separated the two germline ends. Germline V gene sequence: CDR1 KGHSH, CDR2 LQKENI. The CDR3, as DNA: TGTGCCAGCTCACCATCGGCCGCGGGCAATCAGCCCCAGCATTTT. As protein: CASSPSAAGNQPQHF. The whole variable domain, filled in from reference TRBV18 and TRBJ1-5, reads NAGVMQNPRHLVRRRGQEARLRCSPMKGHSHVYWYRQLPEEGLKFMVYLQKENIIDESGMPKERFSAEFPKEGPSILRIQQVVRGDSAAYFCASSPSAAGNQPQHFGDGTRLSIL.

The V gene is TRBV5-4, the J gene TRBJ2-1; 8 nucleotides align to TRBD2. After removal of 4 bases from V and 4 bases from J, the junction contained 13 bases not matched to a gene. Germline V gene data show CDR1 as SGHNT and CDR2 as YYREEE (reference sequence). The CDR3 sequence is 17 residues long. For the CDR3, the DNA is TGTGCCAGCAGCCGGGGGGGGCAGGGCGGGTTGTACAATGAGCAGTTCTTC. As protein: CASSRGGQGGLYNEQFF.

This clone appeared a single time. The rearrangement uses TRBV30 and TRBJ1-2, with 10 bases lining up with TRBD1. The CDR3 has 13 amino acids. CDR1 GTSNPN and CDR2 SVGIG come from the germline V gene (reference sequence). V dropped 2 bases and J dropped 8; count of bases not matched to a gene: 5. Here the CDR3 reads CAWSFGTGVGYTF. The CDR3 nucleotides read TGTGCCTGGAGTTTCGGGACAGGGGTCGGCTACACCTTC.

CDR3 sequence: CASSVEGANTEAFF. As DNA, the CDR3 is TGTGCCAGCAGCGTAGAAGGGGCGAACACTGAAGCTTTCTTT. The V and J genes are TRBV9 and TRBJ1-1, with D maybe TRBD1 (5 bases). The germline gives CDR1 SGDLS, CDR2 YYNGEE. V gave up 0 bases and J gave up 1 base, with 7 bases separating them. The CDR3 is made up of 14 amino acids.

The chain employs TRBV19 and TRBJ2-2, with D perhaps matching TRBD2 (6 bases). The CDR3 extends over 16 amino acids. CDR1 is LNHDA, CDR2 SQIVND, per germline (reference sequence). V was trimmed by 2 bases and J by 0 bases, leaving 10 bases between them. This CDR3 reads CASSIWGLANTGELFF. The DNA of the CDR3 is TGTGCCAGTAGTATATGGGGACTGGCGAACACCGGGGAGCTGTTTTTT.

The chain combines TRBV6-5 with TRBJ1-1, with 8 positions matching TRBD1. V was clipped by 5 bases and J by 2 bases; unmatched bases: 4. The germline gives CDR1 MNHEY, CDR2 SVGAGI. The CDR3 has 14 amino acids. The CDR3 reads CASSRGQGNTEAFF. The CDR3, as DNA: TGTGCCAGCAGTAGAGGACAGGGTAACACTGAAGCTTTCTTT.

The chain employs TRBV19 and TRBJ2-3; D uncertain. Trimming pared 4 bases from V and 5 bases from J, leaving 7 bases between. The CDR3 is 12 residues long. Germline values: CDR1 LNHDA, CDR2 SQIVND (reference sequence). CDR3 nucleotides: TGTGCCAGTAGTACGGTGGAAGATACGCAGTATTTT. As protein: CASSTVEDTQYF.